A selection of T cell receptor beta chains follows, all from one sample in a study of tumor and adjacent non-tumor tissue in lung cancer. TCRdb reprocessed the multiplex PCR reads with MiXCR, giving one entry per CDR3 protein. The sample has some 84,000 distinct CDR3 sequences; roughly three fifths are singletons. Sequencing was performed on lung tumor tissue. These TCRs come from a man between 65 and 80 years old with non-small cell lung cancer. CDR3s include the opening cysteine and the closing phenylalanine or tryptophan. A D gene is named only where the DNA matches it firmly. Some rows mark clone size as missing; the rest say once, few, many or name a class of expanded clone.

clone_size | j_call | v_call | d_call | cdr3_aa | cdr3_nt
. | TRBJ2-5 | TRBV11-1 | . | CATSLAGAPEETQYF | TGTGCCACCAGCCTGGCCGGGGCACCCGAGGAGACCCAGTACTTC
. | TRBJ2-1 | TRBV7-9 | . | CTSSGAMSSYNEQFF | TGTACCAGCAGTGGAGCTATGAGCTCCTACAATGAGCAGTTCTTC
. | TRBJ2-7 | TRBV28 | TRBD1 | CASSLLKQGYYF | TGTGCCAGCAGTTTACTTAAACAGGGGTACTACTTC
few | TRBJ2-3 | TRBV20-1 | . | CGAPASTDTQYF | TGCGGTGCTCCAGCTAGCACAGATACGCAGTATTTT
many | TRBJ2-7 | TRBV4-1 | . | CASSQEEAVYSYEQYF | TGCGCCAGCAGCCAAGAAGAGGCGGTCTACTCCTACGAGCAGTACTTC
. | TRBJ2-3 | TRBV11-2 | . | CASGPIQGTTVTDTQCF | TGTGCCAGCGGCCCAATTCAGGGCACCACGGTCACAGATACGCAGTGTTTT
few | TRBJ2-1 | TRBV7-9 | . | CTSSPDNYNEQFF | TGTACCAGCAGCCCCGATAACTACAATGAGCAGTTCTTC
. | TRBJ2-7 | TRBV29-1 | . | CSVRKGVYERYF | TGCAGCGTGAGGAAAGGAGTATACGAGCGGTACTTC
few | TRBJ1-1 | TRBV12-3/TRBV12-4 | . | CASSFQGSTEAFF | TGTGCCAGCAGTTTTCAGGGAAGCACTGAAGCTTTCTTT
once | TRBJ2-3 | TRBV11-2 | . | CASSLDRTTSRVTQYF | TGTGCAAGCAGCTTAGACAGGACGACTAGCAGAGTTACGCAGTATTTT
. | TRBJ2-3 | TRBV30 | . | CAWSPGVGRTETQYF | TGTGCCTGGAGTCCAGGGGTAGGGCGGACAGAAACGCAGTATTTT
. | TRBJ1-4 | TRBV6-1 | . | CASIERTAEKLFF | TGTGCCAGCATCGAGAGGACAGCGGAAAAACTGTTTTTT
. | TRBJ2-7 | TRBV4-1 | TRBD2 | CASGQILLAGGYCEQYF | TGCGCCAGCGGCCAAATACTACTAGCGGGGGGTTACTGCGAGCAGTACTTC
. | TRBJ2-1 | TRBV28 | TRBD2 | CASRQLRQRGTYNEQFF | TGTGCCAGCAGGCAACTTCGGCAGCGGGGGACCTACAATGAGCAGTTCTTC
few | TRBJ1-2 | TRBV7-9 | TRBD1 | CAIQGGTATSSYGYTF | TGTGCCATCCAGGGAGGGACAGCGACCTCTAGCTATGGCTACACCTTC
. | TRBJ2-7 | TRBV20-1 | . | CSASPPGSYEQYF | TGCAGTGCTAGTCCCCCAGGGTCCTACGAGCAGTACTTC
. | TRBJ2-5 | TRBV2 | . | CASSIRGETQYF | TGTGCCAGCAGTATCCGGGGAGAGACCCAGTACTTC
many | TRBJ2-5 | TRBV28 | TRBD1 | CASSFFATGQETQYF | TGTGCCAGCAGTTTCTTCGCGACAGGGCAGGAGACCCAGTACTTC
many | TRBJ2-5 | TRBV12-5 | TRBD1 | CASGSGTGGGRGETQYF | TGTGCTAGTGGTTCCGGGACAGGGGGCGGCCGAGGAGAGACCCAGTACTTC
. | TRBJ2-7 | TRBV11-2 | . | CVSSEGDRYYEQYF | TGTGTCAGCAGCGAGGGTGACAGATACTACGAGCAGTACTTC
. | TRBJ2-3 | TRBV6-1 | TRBD2 | CASSIRTSRFSSTDTHCF | TGTGCCAGCAGTATCCGGACTAGCAGGTTCTCTAGCACAGATACGCATTGTTTT
. | TRBJ1-5 | TRBV7-9 | . | CASSLGQDYSNQPQHF | TGTGCCAGCAGCTTAGGGCAGGACTATAGCAATCAGCCCCAGCATTTT
. | TRBJ1-1 | TRBV10-2 | . | CTSRAWQRTEAFF | TGCACAAGCAGAGCCTGGCAGAGGACTGAAGCTTTCTTT
. | TRBJ1-2 | TRBV6-6 | TRBD1 | CLSRALAGGARCTF | TGTCTCAGCAGAGCACTCGCAGGGGGAGCGCGGTGCACCTTC
many | TRBJ2-1 | TRBV2 | . | CASSGRDGDGQFF | TGTGCCAGCAGCGGTCGGGATGGGGATGGGCAGTTCTTC
once | TRBJ1-6 | TRBV6-5 | TRBD1 | CASSYRIGGSYHSPLHF | TGTGCCAGTAGTTATAGGATAGGGGGCTCCTATCATTCACCCCTCCACTTT
. | TRBJ2-1 | TRBV29-1 | TRBD1 | CSVKDRGRDRFF | TGCAGCGTTAAGGACAGGGGGCGGGACCGGTTCTTC
hyperexpanded | TRBJ1-1 | TRBV10-3 | TRBD1 | CAIRKDRGYTEAFF | TGTGCCATCAGGAAGGACAGGGGGTATACTGAAGCTTTCTTT
once | TRBJ2-1 | TRBV7-8 | TRBD2 | CASNLGTSGRAPVEKFF | TGTGCCAGCAACTTAGGGACTAGCGGGAGGGCCCCAGTTGAGAAGTTCTTC
. | TRBJ2-7 | TRBV6-1 | TRBD1 | CASKAPGQGSYEQCF | TGTGCCAGCAAGGCACCGGGACAGGGATCTTACGAGCAGTGCTTC
many | TRBJ1-1 | TRBV28 | TRBD1 | CASSRDRPTEAFF | TGTGCCAGCAGTAGGGACAGACCCACTGAAGCTTTCTTT
. | TRBJ2-7 | TRBV29-1 | TRBD1 | CSVITGIGGTYEQYF | TGCAGCGTCATAACCGGGATAGGGGGCACCTACGAGCAGTATTTC
. | TRBJ1-1 | TRBV10-3 | . | CAISRIGRGTEAFF | TGTGCCATCAGCCGGATAGGGAGGGGCACTGAAGCTTTCTTT
. | TRBJ1-4 | TRBV5-1 | . | CASSLGLQGNEKLFF | TGCGCCAGCAGCTTGGGTCTGCAGGGTAATGAAAAACTGTTTTTT
. | TRBJ2-3 | TRBV11-2 | . | CASGANSFRDTQYF | TGTGCCAGCGGCGCCAACAGTTTCAGAGATACGCAGTATTTT
many | TRBJ2-1 | TRBV6-1 | TRBD1 | CASSRSDRPPYNEQFF | TGTGCCAGCAGTAGGTCGGACAGGCCCCCCTACAATGAGCAGTTCTTC
. | TRBJ2-6 | TRBV12-3/TRBV12-4 | TRBD1 | CVSGQGAGANVLTF | TGTGTCAGCGGACAGGGTGCTGGGGCCAACGTCCTGACTTTC
. | TRBJ1-4 | TRBV4-1 | . | CANSQGRATNEKMFF | TGCGCCAACAGCCAAGGGAGAGCAACTAATGAAAAAATGTTTTTT
. | TRBJ2-3 | TRBV10-3 | TRBD1 | CAIQGGTGTQYF | TGTGCCATCCAAGGGGGCACCGGTACGCAGTATTTT
once | TRBJ2-3 | TRBV19 | . | CASSIGHGGDKQYF | TGTGCCAGTAGTATAGGACACGGCGGGGATAAGCAGTATTTT
. | TRBJ2-5 | TRBV5-1 | . | CASRLGGSRETQYF | TGCGCCAGCAGACTCGGGGGTAGTCGGGAGACCCAGTACTTC